The clone carrying this T cell receptor beta chain was seen only a few times. Germline assignment: CDR1 SEHNR and CDR2 FQNEAQ (reference sequence). CDR3 length: 16 residues. V dropped 5 bases and J dropped 4 bases, with 19 bases sitting between them. The data derive from a study of regulatory T cells in long-lasting Graves disease. In building TCR beta libraries, iRepertoire HTBI primers were used together with Arm-PCR of CDR3 regions. Each CDR3 protein is one row after TCRdb ran MiXCR on the multiplex PCR reads. The sample comprises 580,000 or so distinct CDR3 sequences, about 16% of which are singletons, and about 11% rests with the top ten. Specified time point: newly diagnosed GD, antithyroid drugs for less than 3 months. RNA extracted from PBMCs served as the sequencing template. These records were also assigned to another study, of T cells in Graves' hyperthyroidism and ophthalmopathy. Turning to that study: Patients with uncontrolled infections, other autoimmune diseases, pregnancy or lactation were excluded.

The specimen comprised peripheral blood mononuclear cells (PBMCs), sampled at new diagnosis, from a patient treated with antithyroid drugs. This chain uses TRBV7-9 with TRBJ2-3; D tentatively fits TRBD1 or TRBD2 (5 bases each). The source is a man aged 18 to 29 with Graves disease. In nucleotides, the CDR3 is TGTGCCAGCAGCCTCGAACTTGGGGGAGTATCAGATACGCAGTATTTT. As protein: CASSLELGGVSDTQYF. The complete variable domain, with remaining parts taken from reference TRBV7-9 and TRBJ2-3, reads DTGVSQNPRHKITKRGQNVTFRCDPISEHNRLYWYRQTLGQGPEFLTYFQNEAQLEKSRLLSDRFSAERPKGSFSTLEIQRTEQGDSAMYLCASSLELGGVSDTQYFGPGTRLTVL.